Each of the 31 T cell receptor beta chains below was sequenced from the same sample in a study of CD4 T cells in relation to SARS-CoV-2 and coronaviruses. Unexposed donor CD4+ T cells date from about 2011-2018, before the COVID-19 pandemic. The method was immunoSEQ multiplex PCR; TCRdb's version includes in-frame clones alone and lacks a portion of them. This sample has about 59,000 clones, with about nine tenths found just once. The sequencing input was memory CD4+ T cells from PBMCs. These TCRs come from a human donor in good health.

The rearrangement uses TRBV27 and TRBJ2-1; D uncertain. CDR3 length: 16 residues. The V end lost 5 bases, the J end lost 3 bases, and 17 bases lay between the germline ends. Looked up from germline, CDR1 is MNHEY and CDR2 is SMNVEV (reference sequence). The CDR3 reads CASSPPPKYRYNEQFF. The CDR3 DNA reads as TGTGCCAGCAGTCCCCCCCCGAAATACCGCTACAATGAGCAGTTCTTC.

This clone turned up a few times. The DNA for the CDR3 is TGTGCCTGGTCACAGGGGGTTCTCAACGAGCAGTACTTC. This translates into CAWSQGVLNEQYF. The V call is TRBV30, the J call TRBJ2-7; 8 bases are shared with TRBD1. Germline lookup yields CDR1 GTSNPN and CDR2 SVGIG (reference sequence). After removal of 5 bases from V and 5 bases from J, the junction contained 8 bases not matched to a gene. The CDR3 runs 13 residues.

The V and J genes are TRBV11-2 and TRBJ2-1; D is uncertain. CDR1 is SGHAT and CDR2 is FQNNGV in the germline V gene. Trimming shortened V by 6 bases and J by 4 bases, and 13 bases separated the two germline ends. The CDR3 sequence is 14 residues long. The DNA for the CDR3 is TGTGCCAGCAGGTTACAGATTCTGTACAATGAGCAGTTCTTC. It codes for CASRLQILYNEQFF.

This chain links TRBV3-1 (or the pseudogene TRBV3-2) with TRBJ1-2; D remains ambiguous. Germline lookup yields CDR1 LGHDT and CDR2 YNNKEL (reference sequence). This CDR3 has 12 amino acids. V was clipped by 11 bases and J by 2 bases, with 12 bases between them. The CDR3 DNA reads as TGTGCCTCCGGGGAGTCGAACTATGGCTACACCTTC. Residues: CASGESNYGYTF.

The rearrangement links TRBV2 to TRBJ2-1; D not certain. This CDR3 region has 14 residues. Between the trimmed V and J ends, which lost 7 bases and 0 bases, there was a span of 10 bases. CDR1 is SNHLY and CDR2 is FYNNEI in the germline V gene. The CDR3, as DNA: TGTGCCAGCATACAAGGGTACTCCTACAATGAGCAGTTCTTC. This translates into CASIQGYSYNEQFF.

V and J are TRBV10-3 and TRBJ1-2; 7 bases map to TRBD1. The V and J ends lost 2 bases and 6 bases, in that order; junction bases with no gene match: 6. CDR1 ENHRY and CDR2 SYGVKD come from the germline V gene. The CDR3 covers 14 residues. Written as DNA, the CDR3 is TGTGCCATCAGTGAGCCCGAGACAGGGCATGGCTACACCTTC. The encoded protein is CAISEPETGHGYTF.

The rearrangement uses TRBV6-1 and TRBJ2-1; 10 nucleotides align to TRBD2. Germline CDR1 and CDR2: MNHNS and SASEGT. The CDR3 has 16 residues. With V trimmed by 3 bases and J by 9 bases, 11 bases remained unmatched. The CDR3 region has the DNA TGTGCCAGCAGTGACCAGGGAGCGGGGGGGGTTCGTGAGCAGTTCTTC. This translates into CASSDQGAGGVREQFF.

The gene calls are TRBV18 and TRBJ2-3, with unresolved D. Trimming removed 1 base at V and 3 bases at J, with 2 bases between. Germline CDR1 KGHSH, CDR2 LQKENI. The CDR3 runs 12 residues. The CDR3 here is CASSPRTDTQYF. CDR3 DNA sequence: TGTGCCAGCTCACCACGAACAGATACGCAGTATTTT.

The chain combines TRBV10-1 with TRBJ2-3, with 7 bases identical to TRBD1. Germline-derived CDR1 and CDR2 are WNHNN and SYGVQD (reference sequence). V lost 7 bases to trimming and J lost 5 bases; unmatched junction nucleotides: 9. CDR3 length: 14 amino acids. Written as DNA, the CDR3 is TGCGCCAGCAAACAGGGGTTCGGCGAAGATACGCAGTATTTT. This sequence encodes CASKQGFGEDTQYF.

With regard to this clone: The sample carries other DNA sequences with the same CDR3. CDR3 sequence: CASSPLDTSGNTIYF. CDR3 in DNA: TGTGCCAGCTCACCGCTTGACACGTCTGGAAACACCATATATTTT. The chain has TRBV18 and TRBJ1-3, with D unclear. CDR3 length: 15 amino acids. From germline, CDR1 is KGHSH and CDR2 LQKENI. V lost 3 bases, J lost 1 base, and 10 bases lay in between.

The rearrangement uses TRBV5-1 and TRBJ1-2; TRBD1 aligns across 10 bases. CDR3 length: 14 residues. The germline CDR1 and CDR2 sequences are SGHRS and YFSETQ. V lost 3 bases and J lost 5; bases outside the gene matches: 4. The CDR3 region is CASSSGQGGYGYTF. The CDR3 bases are TGCGCCAGCAGCTCCGGACAGGGGGGTTATGGCTACACCTTC.

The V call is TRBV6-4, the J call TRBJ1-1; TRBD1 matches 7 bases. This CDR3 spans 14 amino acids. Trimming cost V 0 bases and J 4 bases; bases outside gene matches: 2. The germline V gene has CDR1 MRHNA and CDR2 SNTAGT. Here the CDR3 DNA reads TGTGCCAGCAGTGACTCGAACAGGGGCACTGAAGCTTTCTTT. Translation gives CASSDSNRGTEAFF.

The CDR3 sequence: CASSVRLAGFYEQYF. In DNA, the CDR3 is TGTGCCAGCAGCGTACGACTAGCGGGATTTTACGAGCAGTACTTC. The chain joins TRBV5-8 to TRBJ2-7; 11 nucleotides line up with TRBD2. This CDR3 region has 15 residues. The germline V gene encodes CDR1 SGHTS and CDR2 YDEGEE. The junction had 7 bases not matched to a gene; V was cut back by 4 bases and J by 4 bases.

The CDR3 sequence is CAWRRLAGHNEQFF. The CDR3 coding sequence is TGTGCCTGGAGACGACTAGCGGGGCACAATGAGCAGTTCTTC. The chain carries TRBV30 and TRBJ2-1; TRBD2 agrees at 11 bases. Germline V gives CDR1 GTSNPN, CDR2 SVGIG (reference sequence). This CDR3 has 14 residues. The junction had 3 bases not matched to a gene; V was cut back by 3 bases and J by 5 bases.

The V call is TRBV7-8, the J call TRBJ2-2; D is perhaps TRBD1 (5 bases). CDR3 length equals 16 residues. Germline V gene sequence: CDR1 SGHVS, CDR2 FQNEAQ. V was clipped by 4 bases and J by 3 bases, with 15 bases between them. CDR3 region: CASSSRGYSYTGELFF. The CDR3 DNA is TGTGCCAGCAGCTCAAGGGGCTACTCCTACACCGGGGAGCTGTTTTTT.

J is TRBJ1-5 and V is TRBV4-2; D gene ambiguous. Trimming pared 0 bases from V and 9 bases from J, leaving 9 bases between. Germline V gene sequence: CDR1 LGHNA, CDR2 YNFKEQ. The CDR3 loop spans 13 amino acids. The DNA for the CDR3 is TGTGCCAGCAGCCAAGACCAACAGACGCCCCAGCATTTT. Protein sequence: CASSQDQQTPQHF.

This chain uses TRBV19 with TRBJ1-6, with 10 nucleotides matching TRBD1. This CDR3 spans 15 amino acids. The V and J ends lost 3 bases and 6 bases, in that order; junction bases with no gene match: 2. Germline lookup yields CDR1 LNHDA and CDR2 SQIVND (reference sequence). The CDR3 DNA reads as TGTGCCAGTAGTATCGACAGGGGGCTTAATTCACCCCTCCACTTT. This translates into CASSIDRGLNSPLHF.

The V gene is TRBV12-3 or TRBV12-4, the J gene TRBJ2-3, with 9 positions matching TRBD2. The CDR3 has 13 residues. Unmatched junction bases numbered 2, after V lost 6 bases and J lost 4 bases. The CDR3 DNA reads TGTGCCAGCAGGGCGGGGGGGGCAGATACGCAGTATTTT. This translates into CASRAGGADTQYF.

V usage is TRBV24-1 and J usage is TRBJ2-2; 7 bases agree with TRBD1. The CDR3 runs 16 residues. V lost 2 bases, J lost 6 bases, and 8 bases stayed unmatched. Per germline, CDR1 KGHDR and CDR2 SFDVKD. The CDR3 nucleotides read TGTGCCACCAGTGATTCACAGGGGACGGGCGCCGGGGAGCTGTTTTTT. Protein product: CATSDSQGTGAGELFF.

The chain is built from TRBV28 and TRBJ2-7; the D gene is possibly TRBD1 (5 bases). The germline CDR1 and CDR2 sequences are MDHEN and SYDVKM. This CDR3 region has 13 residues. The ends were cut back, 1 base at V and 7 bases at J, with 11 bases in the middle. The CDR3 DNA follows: TGTGCCAGCAGTTTATCCTCCAGGGTTGAGCAGTACTTC. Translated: CASSLSSRVEQYF. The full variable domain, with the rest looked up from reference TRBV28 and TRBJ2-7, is DVKVTQSSRYLVKRTGEKVFLECVQDMDHENMFWYRQDPGLGLRLIYFSYDVKMKEKGDIPEGYSVSREKKERFSLILESASTNQTSMYLCASSLSSRVEQYFGPGTRLTVT.

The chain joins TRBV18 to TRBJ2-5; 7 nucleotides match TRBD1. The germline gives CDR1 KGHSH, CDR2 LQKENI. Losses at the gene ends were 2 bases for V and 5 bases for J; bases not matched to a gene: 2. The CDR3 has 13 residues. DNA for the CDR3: TGTGCCAGCTCACCATTGGACAGGGAGACCCAGTACTTC. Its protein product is CASSPLDRETQYF. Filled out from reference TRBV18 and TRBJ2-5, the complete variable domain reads NAGVMQNPRHLVRRRGQEARLRCSPMKGHSHVYWYRQLPEEGLKFMVYLQKENIIDESGMPKERFSAEFPKEGPSILRIQQVVRGDSAAYFCASSPLDRETQYFGPGTRLLVL.

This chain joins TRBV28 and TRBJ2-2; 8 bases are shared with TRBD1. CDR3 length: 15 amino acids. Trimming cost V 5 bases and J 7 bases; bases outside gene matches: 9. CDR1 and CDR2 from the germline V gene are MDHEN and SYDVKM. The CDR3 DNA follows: TGTGCCAGCAGTACCCGGACAGGGCGGGACGGGGAGCTGTTTTTT. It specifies CASSTRTGRDGELFF.

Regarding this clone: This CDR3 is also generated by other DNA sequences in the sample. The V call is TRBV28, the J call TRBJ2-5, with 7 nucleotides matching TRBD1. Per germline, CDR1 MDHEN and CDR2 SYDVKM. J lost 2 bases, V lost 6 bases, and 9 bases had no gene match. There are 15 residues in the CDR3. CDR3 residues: CASSFPGQVQETQYF. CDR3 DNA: TGTGCCAGCAGCTTCCCCGGACAGGTACAAGAGACCCAGTACTTC.

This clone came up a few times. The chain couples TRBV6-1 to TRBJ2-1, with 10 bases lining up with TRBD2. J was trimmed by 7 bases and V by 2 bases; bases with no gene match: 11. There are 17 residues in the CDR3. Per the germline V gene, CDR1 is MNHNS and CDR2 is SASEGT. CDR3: CASSESRSGRASNEQFF. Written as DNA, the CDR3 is TGTGCCAGCAGTGAATCACGGAGCGGGAGGGCCTCTAATGAGCAGTTCTTC.

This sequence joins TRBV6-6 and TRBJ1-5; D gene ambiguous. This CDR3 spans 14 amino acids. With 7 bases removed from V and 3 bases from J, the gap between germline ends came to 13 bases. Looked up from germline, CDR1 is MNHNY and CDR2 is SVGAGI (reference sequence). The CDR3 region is CASTEGPVNQPQHF. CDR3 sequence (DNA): TGTGCCAGCACCGAGGGTCCGGTCAATCAGCCCCAGCATTTT.

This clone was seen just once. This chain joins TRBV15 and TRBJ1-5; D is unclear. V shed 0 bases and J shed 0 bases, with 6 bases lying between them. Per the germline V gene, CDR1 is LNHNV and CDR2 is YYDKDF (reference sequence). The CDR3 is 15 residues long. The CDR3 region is CATSREGNSNQPQHF. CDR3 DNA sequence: TGTGCCACCAGCAGAGAAGGGAATAGCAATCAGCCCCAGCATTTT.

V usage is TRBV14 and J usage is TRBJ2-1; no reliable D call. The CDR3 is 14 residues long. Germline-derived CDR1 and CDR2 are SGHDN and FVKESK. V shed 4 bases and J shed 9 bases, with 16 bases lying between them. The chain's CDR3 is CASSLRSSTGEQFF. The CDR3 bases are TGTGCCAGCAGCCTCCGAAGTTCCACGGGTGAGCAGTTCTTC.

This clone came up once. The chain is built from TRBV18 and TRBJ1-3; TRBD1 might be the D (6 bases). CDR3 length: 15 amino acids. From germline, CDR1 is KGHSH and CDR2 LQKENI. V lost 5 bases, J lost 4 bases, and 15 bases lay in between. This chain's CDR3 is CASSSAGVRGNTIYF. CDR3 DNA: TGTGCCAGCTCATCAGCAGGGGTTAGAGGAAACACCATATATTTT.

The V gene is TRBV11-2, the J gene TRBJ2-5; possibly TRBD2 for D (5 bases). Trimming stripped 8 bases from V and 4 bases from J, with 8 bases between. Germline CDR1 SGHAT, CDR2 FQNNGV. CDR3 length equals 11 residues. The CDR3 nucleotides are TGTGCCAGCGCTGGGAGAGAGACCCAGTACTTC. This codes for CASAGRETQYF.

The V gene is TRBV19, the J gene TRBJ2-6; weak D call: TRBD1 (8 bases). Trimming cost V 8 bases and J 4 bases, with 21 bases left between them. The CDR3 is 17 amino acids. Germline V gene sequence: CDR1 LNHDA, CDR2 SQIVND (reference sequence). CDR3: CASQRGGQASGANVLTF. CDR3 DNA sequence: TGTGCCAGTCAAAGGGGGGGACAGGCATCCGGGGCCAACGTCCTGACTTTC. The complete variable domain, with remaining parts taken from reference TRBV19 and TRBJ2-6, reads DGGITQSPKYLFRKEGQNVTLSCEQNLNHDAMYWYRQDPGQGLRLIYYSQIVNDFQKGDIAEGYSVSREKKESFPLTVTSAQKNPTAFYLCASQRGGQASGANVLTFGAGSRLTVL.

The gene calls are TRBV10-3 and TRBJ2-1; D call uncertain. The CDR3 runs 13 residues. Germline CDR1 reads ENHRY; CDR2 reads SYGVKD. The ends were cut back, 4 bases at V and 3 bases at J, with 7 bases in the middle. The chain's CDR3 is CAISAPNYNEQFF. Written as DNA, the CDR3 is TGTGCCATCAGTGCCCCCAACTACAATGAGCAGTTCTTC.